The following is a TCR beta chain sequence with its context. The sample originates from a study of blood T cell repertoires in COVID-19. Germline CDR1 SNHLY, CDR2 FYNNEI. This CDR3 has 14 amino acids. TCRdb's copy holds only in-frame clones and misses some; the assay was immunoSEQ multiplex PCR. Altogether fewer than 300,000 clones are present, 65% to 90% being singletons, with the ten largest covering 4% to 6%. The sample taken for sequencing was peripheral blood. This TCR derives from a man aged 50-60 years with active or convalescent COVID-19. The chain has TRBV2 and TRBJ1-4; 7 positions agree with TRBD1. Here the CDR3 reads CATRFGQVNEKLFF. Here the CDR3 DNA reads TGTGCAACCCGGTTCGGACAGGTTAATGAAAAACTGTTTTTT.